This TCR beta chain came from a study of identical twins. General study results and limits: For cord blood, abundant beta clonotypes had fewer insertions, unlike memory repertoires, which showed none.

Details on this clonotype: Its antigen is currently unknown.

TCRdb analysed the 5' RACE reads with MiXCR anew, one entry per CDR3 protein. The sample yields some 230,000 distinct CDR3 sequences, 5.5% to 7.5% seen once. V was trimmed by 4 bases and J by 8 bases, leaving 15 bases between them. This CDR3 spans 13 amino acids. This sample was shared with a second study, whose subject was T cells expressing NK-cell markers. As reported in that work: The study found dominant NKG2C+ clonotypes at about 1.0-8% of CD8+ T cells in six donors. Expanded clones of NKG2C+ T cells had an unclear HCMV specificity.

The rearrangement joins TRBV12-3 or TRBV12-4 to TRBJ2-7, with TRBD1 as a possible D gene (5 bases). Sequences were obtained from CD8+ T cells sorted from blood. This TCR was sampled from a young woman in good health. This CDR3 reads CASSYQLQGQQYF. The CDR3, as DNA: TGTGCCAGCAGTTACCAACTCCAGGGCCAGCAGTACTTC.